The 18 T cell receptor beta chains given below trace back to one sample, sequenced in a study of beta chain features in type 1 diabetes. Study results and caveats: The study found moderately but significantly shorter TCRB CDR3s in all four CD4+ subsets of Type 1 diabetes patients.

The antigens of these receptors remain unknown. The sequenced template was cDNA made from the entire isolated RNA. The assay was immunoSEQ multiplex PCR, and TCRdb's table has in-frame clones only and misses some. This sample has around 250,000 clones, with around an eighth found just once. Sequencing input: naive CD4+ T cells from blood. The source is a man between 25 and 39 years old with type 1 diabetes.

The chain links TRBV29-1 to TRBJ2-1; D might be TRBD2 (7 bases). The CDR3 has 15 residues. Germline V gene sequence: CDR1 SQVTM, CDR2 ANQGSEA. V was shortened by 4 bases and J by 3 bases, with 16 bases between the two germline ends. The CDR3 sequence is CSVAYKGEGYNEQFF. The DNA of the CDR3 is TGCAGCGTTGCTTATAAGGGGGAGGGCTACAATGAGCAGTTCTTC.

Only a few counts were recorded for this clone. J is TRBJ1-1 and V is TRBV10-3, with 8 bases matching TRBD1. Germline CDR1 and CDR2: ENHRY and SYGVKD. CDR3 length: 13 amino acids. V lost 6 bases, J lost 1 base, and 1 base stayed unmatched. The CDR3: CAIRDRANTEAFF. The CDR3 nucleotides are TGTGCCATCAGGGACAGGGCGAACACTGAAGCTTTCTTT.

The genes are TRBV6-5 and TRBJ1-1, with D hard to call. Germline loops: CDR1 MNHEY, CDR2 SVGAGI. V gave up 2 bases and J gave up 12 bases, with 13 bases separating them. CDR3 length equals 12 residues. The CDR3 loop reads CASSYRGRETFF. For the CDR3, the DNA is TGTGCCAGCAGTTACAGAGGGCGGGAGACTTTCTTT.

The chain carries TRBV18 and TRBJ1-1; 9 nucleotides line up with TRBD1. This CDR3 has 14 residues. The germline V gene has CDR1 KGHSH and CDR2 LQKENI. With V trimmed by 3 bases and J by 11 bases, 10 bases remained unmatched. The CDR3 protein is CASSPGSGQGLAFF. CDR3 in DNA: TGTGCCAGCTCACCCGGATCGGGACAGGGCCTCGCTTTCTTT.

This clone was detected a few times. V usage is TRBV9 and J usage is TRBJ2-6, with TRBD1 identical over 8 bases. The CDR3 loop spans 15 amino acids. J lost 1 base, V lost 6 bases, and 3 bases had no gene match. The germline CDR1 and CDR2 sequences are SGDLS and YYNGEE. Written as DNA, the CDR3 is TGTGCCAGCACCCGGACAGGGTCTGGGGCCAACGTCCTGACTTTC. Translated, it gives CASTRTGSGANVLTF.

This clone has only a few counts. The rearrangement links TRBV6-1 to TRBJ2-5; TRBD2 is a possible D gene (5 bases). This CDR3 comprises 14 residues. Germline CDR1 and CDR2: MNHNS and SASEGT. Trimming left V 4 bases short and J 5 bases short, with 14 bases between. The CDR3 loop reads CASSGSARGETQYF. In DNA form, the CDR3 reads TGTGCCAGCAGTGGCTCAGCGAGAGGGGAGACCCAGTACTTC.

This clone was counted a few times. The V call is TRBV29-1, the J call TRBJ2-3; D might be TRBD2 (7 bases). Germline CDR1 SQVTM, CDR2 ANQGSEA. The V and J ends lost 7 bases and 4 bases respectively, with 18 bases between them. The CDR3 covers 14 residues. The CDR3 DNA sequence: TGCAGCGGTGTAGGGGGGGCTCTGTCAGATACGCAGTATTTT. Amino acids: CSGVGGALSDTQYF.

The gene calls are TRBV7-9 and TRBJ2-1, with 14 positions matching TRBD2. Looked up from germline, CDR1 is SEHNR and CDR2 is FQNEAQ (reference sequence). Germline trimming cut 4 bases from V and 8 bases from J; bases unmatched to any gene: 7. This CDR3 comprises 16 residues. CDR3 sequence: CASSSFGTSGRYEQFF. The DNA of the CDR3 is TGTGCCAGCAGCTCCTTCGGGACTAGCGGGAGATATGAGCAGTTCTTC. Complete variable domain (other parts from reference TRBV7-9 and TRBJ2-1): DTGVSQNPRHKITKRGQNVTFRCDPISEHNRLYWYRQTLGQGPEFLTYFQNEAQLEKSRLLSDRFSAERPKGSFSTLEIQRTEQGDSAMYLCASSSFGTSGRYEQFFGPGTRLTVL.

The chain recombines TRBV27 with TRBJ2-2, with 7 bases identical to TRBD1. The CDR3 length is 14 residues. Trimming at V came to 8 bases and at J to 0 bases, leaving 3 bases not matched to a gene. Germline CDR1 and CDR2: MNHEY and SMNVEV (reference sequence). CDR3 in amino acids: CASRDRPNTGELFF. The CDR3 nucleotides are TGTGCCAGCCGGGACAGACCGAACACCGGGGAGCTGTTTTTT.

This clone turned up a few times. The chain couples TRBV7-9 to TRBJ2-5; possible D gene TRBD1, 5 bases. The germline V and J ends were trimmed by 1 base and 4 bases, with 10 bases remaining between them. CDR1 and CDR2 from the germline V gene are SEHNR and FQNEAQ (reference sequence). The CDR3 consists of 14 residues. CDR3 sequence reads: CASSLGQQAETQYF. The DNA of the CDR3 is TGTGCCAGCAGCTTAGGACAGCAAGCAGAGACCCAGTACTTC.

This clone came up a few times. The chain uses TRBV11-2 and TRBJ2-4, with 14 bases matching TRBD2. V was clipped by 5 bases and J by 6 bases; unmatched bases: 12. Germline V gene data show CDR1 as SGHAT and CDR2 as FQNNGV. CDR3 length: 18 residues. CDR3 coding DNA: TGTGCCAGCAGCGTACGATCGACTAGCGGGAGGGCCGGAAACATTCAGTACTTC. It specifies CASSVRSTSGRAGNIQYF.

The genes are TRBV9 and TRBJ2-2; 7 positions match TRBD1. The junction had 4 bases not matched to a gene; V was cut back by 4 bases and J by 4 bases. The germline CDR1 and CDR2 sequences are SGDLS and YYNGEE. The CDR3 contains 14 residues. CDR3 coding DNA: TGTGCCAGCAGCACGGGACAGCTCACCGGGGAGCTGTTTTTT. It encodes CASSTGQLTGELFF. Drawing the rest from reference TRBV9 and TRBJ2-2, the complete variable domain is DSGVTQTPKHLITATGQRVTLRCSPRSGDLSVYWYQQSLDQGLQFLIQYYNGEERAKGNILERFSAQQFPDLHSELNLSSLELGDSALYFCASSTGQLTGELFFGEGSRLTVL.

In this sample, this clone turned up a few times. The chain has TRBV16 and TRBJ1-4, with TRBD1 identical over 8 bases. CDR3 length equals 17 residues. The ends lost 0 bases at V and 7 bases at J; junction bases unmatched: 10. CDR1 is KGHSY, CDR2 FQNENV, per germline. The CDR3 protein is CASSQSRQGLFSEKLFF. The CDR3 DNA reads TGTGCCAGCAGCCAATCGAGACAGGGGCTTTTTAGTGAAAAACTGTTTTTT.

V and J are TRBV6-6 and TRBJ1-5; D is undetermined. The CDR3 is 14 residues long. Germline assignment: CDR1 MNHNY and CDR2 SVGAGI (reference sequence). Trimming left V 2 bases short and J 5 bases short, with 10 bases between. The CDR3 spells CASSYISGDQPQHF. The CDR3 DNA is TGTGCCAGCAGTTACATCAGCGGCGATCAGCCCCAGCATTTT.

The CDR3, as DNA: TGTGCCAGCAGCGCCCCAAGGGGAAGAGAACGGGCCAACGTCCTGACTTTC. Translation gives CASSAPRGRERANVLTF. The chain has TRBV7-9 and TRBJ2-6, with D tentatively TRBD1 (5 bases). The germline V and J ends were trimmed by 5 bases and 5 bases, with 19 bases remaining between them. Germline V gives CDR1 SEHNR, CDR2 FQNEAQ (reference sequence). The CDR3 runs to 17 residues.

The rearrangement links TRBV30 to TRBJ1-1; maybe TRBD1 (6 bases). V was shortened by 5 bases and J by 4 bases, with 14 bases between the two germline ends. The CDR3 runs to 13 residues. From germline, CDR1 is GTSNPN and CDR2 SVGIG (reference sequence). In nucleotides, the CDR3 is TGTGCCTGGTCTAAGAGGGGGGGCACTGAAGCTTTCTTT. Its protein product is CAWSKRGGTEAFF.

This clone was seen only a few times. The CDR3 DNA reads as TGTGCCAGCAGTGAAAGGAGGGACGAGCAGTACTTC. It codes for CASSERRDEQYF. This chain uses TRBV25-1 with TRBJ2-5; D might be TRBD2 (6 bases). The J call may not be correct, given that the DNA end is closer to TRBJ2-7. The CDR3 has 12 amino acids. CDR1 MGHDK and CDR2 SYGVNS come from the germline V gene.

V and J are TRBV6-4 and TRBJ2-3, with 12 positions matching TRBD2. The CDR3 contains 15 residues. V shed 4 bases, J shed 7 bases, and the junction held 6 bases outside the gene matches. CDR1 MRHNA and CDR2 SNTAGT come from the germline V gene. CDR3 DNA: TGTGCCAGCAGTGTGCTAGCGGGAGGGCTACATACGCAGTATTTT. Amino acids: CASSVLAGGLHTQYF.